A single T cell receptor (beta chain) is shown here with its context. This clone occurred once. It has no known antigen specificity. No qualities accompany the bases; no much larger clone lies one base away. These data belong to a study of shared clonotypes between healthy human individuals (dated by TCRdb to about 2020). Study-wide context: The cohort comprised two women and a few men aged 18 to 49 years. For each donor, CD4 naive and CD4 memory were each given three plates, CD8 naive was given two plates, and CD8 memory was given one plate. Blood TCR repertoires of roughly 5 healthy adults were deeply sequenced to estimate repertoire size and the extent of clonotype sharing between individuals. To increase sequencing depth and limit assay-specific biases, different laboratories used diverse techniques to prepare libraries and sequence TCR repertoires. Between about 0.94 and 8.9 billion PBMCs per donor were obtained by leukapheresis.

TCR CDR3 regions were amplified from genomic DNA by multiplex PCR using the deep immunoSEQ assay. Extracted genomic DNA from each cell subset was spread evenly across all wells of several immunoSEQ 96-well plates, with each plate serving as a replicate. For sorted subsets, each replicate PCR was loaded with roughly 190 ng genomic DNA, equivalent to some 31,000 T cell genomes. Purified libraries were measured with a Qubit 3.0 fluorometer, size-checked on a Bioanalyzer 2100, and measured again with the KAPA Library Quantification kit. Each immunoSEQ 96-well plate was sequenced on its own single-read 150-cycle Illumina NextSeq 550 flow cell. On the authors' methods: Because only junctional sequences without quality scores were contained in the immunoSEQ output, filtering matching that applied to full-length reads could not be performed. Sequences were annotated with PyIR, a Python wrapper for IgBLAST v1.9, and V/J genes and CDR3 were assigned using IMGT germline references. Reads were removed for weak V/J assignments (E-value above 1e-6), missing CDR3, stop codons, out-of-frame junctions, or ambiguous translated residues. A V3J clonotype was defined by an identical inferred V gene, J gene, and CDR3 amino acid sequence. To compute the percentage overlap between repertoires, the number of shared unique clonotypes was divided by the size of the smaller repertoire. RTK rarefaction, the Chao1 estimator, and Recon v2.1 estimates of unobserved clonotypes were used to assess repertoire richness. Generation probabilities were computed with OLGA for all TCRbeta clonotypes obtained by the gDNA method from a few donors. In its TCRdb copy, this immuneACCESS table keeps in-frame sequences only and misses some clones. Where compared with another copy, unresolved V genes explain less than half of these, and the others have no known cause. D and trimming come from the DNA, and the V and J calls and clone size come from that table. The sample includes about 600,000 clones, with over 95% observed a single time. The ten top clones hold 0.09% to 0.13% of the sample.

Reading the germline V gene gives CDR1 SGHRS and CDR2 YFSETQ. Measured from the cysteine to the phenylalanine, the CDR3 is 12 residues long. Kept here is only the CDR3 DNA, which spans 36 bases and is read in frame from base 1. V loses 3 bases, J loses 3 bases, and the germline ends lie 4 bases apart. Overall study results and their limits: When a few donors were compared, the shared fraction of clonotypes was 5% to 6.5% for naive CD4, around 4% for naive CD8, 2.3% for memory CD4, and around 0.4% for memory CD8. Incomplete sequencing was indicated by rarefaction of sorted-subset datasets, despite the large sequencing depth. Only blood was sampled, and tissue TCR repertoires likely differ from those in blood. Naive subsets generally had larger estimated clonotype richness than memory subsets did. Compared with non-shared clonotypes, the clonotypes found in all four sorted-subset donors had higher generation probabilities. The small number of donors limited the genetic and exposure-history diversity represented. Pairwise subsampling led to the expectation that sequencing depth would affect the degree of clonotype sharing among donors.

CD8 naive samples consisted of CD45RO-negative cells that were positively selected for CCR7, yielding a CD45RA+CCR7+ population without TemRA cells. Healthy HIV-negative adults with no recently reported acute infections or vaccinations were included as donors. Every donor was a Caucasian adult living in Nashville, Tennessee, USA. Blood was obtained by leukapheresis, after which PBMCs were separated by Ficoll-Histopaque density gradient centrifugation and cryopreserved in liquid nitrogen vapor phase. Analytical flow cytometry was used to check the purity and quantity of every magnetically sorted T cell population. Genomic DNA was isolated from each sorted fraction and quantified by UV absorbance on a Nanodrop 2000c.

The TCR originated in a woman younger than 45 in good health. The chain joins TRBV5-1 to TRBJ2-1, with no D gene named confidently. Specimen: naive CD8+ T cells sorted from blood. The label giving this sample's cell subset or site can be read as: CD45RA+CCR7+. The CDR3 loop reads CASSSDYNEQFF. The DNA sequence follows: TGCGCCAGCAGCTCGGACTACAATGAGCAGTTCTTC. Full variable domain (CDR3 extended with the reference TRBV5-1 and TRBJ2-1 proteins): KAGVTQTPRYLIKTRGQQVTLSCSPISGHRSVSWYQQTPGQGLQFLFEYFSETQRNKGNFPGRFSGRQFSNSRSEMNVSTLELGDSALYLCASSSDYNEQFFGPGTRLTVL.